These 13 T cell receptor beta chains share one sample of origin, sequenced in a study of shared clonotypes between healthy human individuals. Clones were read by immunoSEQ multiplex PCR, and TCRdb kept only the in-frame ones, dropping some. The data show roughly 2.6 million clones, with around nine tenths seen just once and 0.11% to 0.15% held by the top ten. The sample comprised naive CD4+ T cells sorted from blood. The subset: CD45RA+ positively selected. These receptors all stem from a man aged 18 to 30 in good health.

The V gene is TRBV5-1, the J gene TRBJ2-7; 8 bases match TRBD1. The CDR3 totals 15 residues. CDR1 is SGHRS and CDR2 is YFSETQ in the germline V gene. Germline trimming cut 5 bases from V and 7 bases from J; bases unmatched to any gene: 14. The CDR3 is CASRTEGQGAREQYF. The CDR3 coding sequence is TGCGCCAGCAGGACAGAGGGGCAGGGGGCGCGAGAGCAGTACTTC.

The chain carries TRBV4-3 and TRBJ2-5, with D possibly matching TRBD1 (6 bases). The CDR3 is made up of 16 amino acids. Per germline, CDR1 LGHNA and CDR2 YSLEER. Trimming removed 4 bases from V and 4 bases from J, with 19 bases in between. The CDR3, as DNA: TGCGCCAGCAGCCGGGCTTGGTCGCCGACAGGAGAGACCCAGTACTTC. Translating gives CASSRAWSPTGETQYF.

This chain connects TRBV27 to TRBJ2-1; 13 bases match TRBD2. This CDR3 is built from 15 residues. After removal of 7 bases from V and 10 bases from J, the junction contained 10 bases not matched to a gene. Germline V lookup: CDR1 MNHEY, CDR2 SMNVEV (reference sequence). As DNA, the CDR3 is TGTGCCAGCAAACGAACTAGCGGGAGGGCTGGGGAGCAGTTCTTC. It encodes CASKRTSGRAGEQFF.

With respect to this clone: Other nucleotide sequences in the sample specify the same CDR3. The gene calls are TRBV18 and TRBJ1-5; D gene ambiguous. There are 12 residues in the CDR3. Deletions cut 3 bases from V and 4 bases from J, with 4 bases between. Germline V gives CDR1 KGHSH, CDR2 LQKENI. The CDR3: CASSPPNQPQHF. The CDR3 nucleotides read TGTGCCAGCTCACCCCCTAATCAGCCCCAGCATTTT.

The chain is built from TRBV4-3 and TRBJ1-2; TRBD1 aligns across 8 bases. With 0 bases clipped from V and 7 bases from J, the junction kept 7 bases outside the gene matches. There are 15 residues in the CDR3. CDR1 and CDR2 (germline): LGHNA, YSLEER. CDR3 bases: TGCGCCAGCAGCCAAGAAAGGACAGGGATCGGTGGCTACACCTTC. Its protein is CASSQERTGIGGYTF.

J is TRBJ2-2 and V is TRBV4-2, with a possible D match to TRBD2 (6 bases). The V gene's germline CDR1 is LGHNA and CDR2 YNFKEQ. CDR3 length: 17 residues. Trimming pared 0 bases from V and 1 base from J, leaving 12 bases between. CDR3 nucleotide sequence: TGTGCCAGCAGCCAAGATGCTTGGCGGGGGAACACCGGGGAGCTGTTTTTT. Amino acid sequence: CASSQDAWRGNTGELFF.

This chain connects TRBV10-2 to TRBJ2-7, with 12 nucleotides matching TRBD2. Germline V CDR1 and CDR2: WSHSY, SAAADI. V lost 1 base, J lost 0 bases, and 10 bases stayed unmatched. This CDR3 comprises 19 residues. CDR3 protein: CASSELGLAGPFPSYEQYF. The CDR3 DNA reads TGCGCCAGCAGTGAGTTAGGACTAGCGGGACCCTTTCCCTCCTACGAGCAGTACTTC.

This chain connects TRBV6-4 to TRBJ1-5; D is unresolved. Germline lookup yields CDR1 MRHNA and CDR2 SNTAGT. CDR3 length equals 13 residues. V was pared by 3 bases and J by 4 bases, with 7 bases between. In DNA, the CDR3 is TGTGCCAGCAGTGAACAGATGAATCAGCCCCAGCATTTT. This gives the protein CASSEQMNQPQHF.

The table lists this clone with a count of one. This chain links TRBV27 with TRBJ2-7; TRBD2 agrees at 11 bases. CDR1 is MNHEY and CDR2 is SMNVEV in the germline V gene (reference sequence). CDR3 size: 17 residues. The V gene end was trimmed by 5 bases and the J gene end by 2 bases; junction bases not matched to a gene: 11. DNA for the CDR3: TGTGCCAGCAGTCTGACTCGGGGGACTAGCGGTCCCTACGAGCAGTACTTC. The encoded protein is CASSLTRGTSGPYEQYF.

The chain links TRBV19 to TRBJ2-3; 7 bases align to TRBD2. Trimming removed 4 bases from V and 0 bases from J; junction bases left unmatched: 1. This CDR3 contains 14 residues. Looked up from germline, CDR1 is LNHDA and CDR2 is SQIVND (reference sequence). The CDR3: CASSKRGSTDTQYF. CDR3 coding DNA: TGTGCCAGTAGTAAGCGGGGCAGCACAGATACGCAGTATTTT.

The chain employs TRBV18 and TRBJ2-3, with D possibly TRBD1 on 5 matching bases. V was pared by 3 bases and J by 7 bases, with 20 bases between. The CDR3 extends over 16 amino acids. Per the germline V gene, CDR1 is KGHSH and CDR2 is LQKENI. The CDR3 spells CASSPRDRSAVNTQYF. The CDR3 nucleotides read TGTGCCAGCTCACCCAGAGACAGATCTGCGGTTAATACGCAGTATTTT.

The rearrangement uses TRBV29-1 and TRBJ2-5, with TRBD2 matching 11 bases. With V trimmed by 4 bases and J by 4 bases, 14 bases remained unmatched. The CDR3 runs 17 residues. Looked up from germline, CDR1 is SQVTM and CDR2 is ANQGSEA. In nucleotides, the CDR3 is TGCAGCGTTGCGCCCCCCCCGCAACTAGCGGGAGCAGAGACCCAGTACTTC. Protein: CSVAPPPQLAGAETQYF. Filled out from reference TRBV29-1 and TRBJ2-5, the complete variable domain reads SAVISQKPSRDICQRGTSLTIQCQVDSQVTMMFWYRQQPGQSLTLIATANQGSEATYESGFVIDKFPISRPNLTFSTLTVSNMSPEDSSIYLCSVAPPPQLAGAETQYFGPGTRLLVL.

V usage is TRBV5-4 and J usage is TRBJ2-7, with D tentatively TRBD1 (5 bases). The V gene's germline CDR1 is SGHNT and CDR2 YYREEE (reference sequence). V was clipped by 4 bases and J by 2 bases, with 16 bases between them. The CDR3 extends over 15 amino acids. The CDR3 reads CASSPTLDITYEQYF. In DNA, the CDR3 is TGTGCCAGCAGCCCGACCCTGGACATTACCTACGAGCAGTACTTC.